The 28 T cell receptor beta chains given below trace back to one sample, sequenced in a study of blood T cell repertoires in COVID-19. The repertoire was sequenced with immunoSEQ multiplex PCR; TCRdb's copy has only in-frame clones and lacks some. The sample holds under 250,000 clones, 86% seen once. Sequencing input: peripheral blood. The receptors originated from a woman older than 75 with COVID-19, enrolled during active disease.

This clone was seen once. This sequence joins TRBV12-3 or TRBV12-4 and TRBJ1-1, with D unclear. V was clipped by 8 bases and J by 0 bases, with 4 bases between them. The CDR3 runs 11 residues. Written as DNA, the CDR3 is TGTGCCAGCGGGCTGAACACTGAAGCTTTCTTT. Amino acid sequence: CASGLNTEAFF.

The V gene is TRBV10-3, the J gene TRBJ1-1; the match to TRBD1 covers 7 bases. In germline, CDR1 is ENHRY, CDR2 SYGVKD. Trimming took 6 bases from V and 1 from J; bases not matched to a gene: 8. This CDR3 region has 15 residues. The CDR3 reads CAIRAAGTENTEAFF. CDR3 sequence (DNA): TGTGCCATCAGGGCCGCTGGGACAGAGAACACTGAAGCTTTCTTT.

The chain links TRBV3-1 (or the pseudogene TRBV3-2) to TRBJ1-1, with D tentatively TRBD1 (5 bases). V dropped 7 bases and J dropped 6 bases, with 12 bases sitting between them. This CDR3 comprises 12 residues. Germline V gene lookup returns CDR1 LGHDT and CDR2 YNNKEL (reference sequence). The chain's CDR3 is CASTSPGAEAFF. DNA of the CDR3: TGTGCCAGCACCTCCCCGGGGGCTGAAGCTTTCTTT.

The gene calls are TRBV12-2 and TRBJ2-3; TRBD2, the D gene given by the table, was not confirmed from the DNA. TRBV12-2 is a known pseudogene. The CDR3 covers 19 residues. For the CDR3, the DNA is TGTGCAAGTCGGCCAGCCGGGACTAGCGGGGGGATAAGCACAGATACGCAGTATTTT. This translates into CASRPAGTSGGISTDTQYF.

This clone has only one observation. The V gene is TRBV5-4, the J gene TRBJ1-1; 8 nucleotides line up with TRBD1. V was clipped by 1 base and J by 2 bases; unmatched bases: 13. The CDR3 runs 18 residues. Per germline, CDR1 SGHNT and CDR2 YYREEE (reference sequence). The CDR3 bases are TGTGCCAGCAGCTTGATGGTCAGGGGGCCGTGGGGAAACACTGAAGCTTTCTTT. This gives the protein CASSLMVRGPWGNTEAFF. Combining the CDR3 with reference TRBV5-4 and TRBJ1-1 gives the whole variable domain ETGVTQSPTHLIKTRGQQVTLRCSSQSGHNTVSWYQQALGQGPQFIFQYYREEENGRGNFPPRFSGLQFPNYSSELNVNALELDDSALYLCASSLMVRGPWGNTEAFFGQGTRLTVV.

The chain has TRBV11-2 and TRBJ1-2; D perhaps matches TRBD1 (5 bases). V lost 1 base, J lost 3 bases, and 12 bases lay in between. CDR3 length: 15 residues. The germline V gene has CDR1 SGHAT and CDR2 FQNNGV. The CDR3 nucleotides read TGTGCCAGCAGCTTAGGGGCCCGGGGGGACTATGGCTACACCTTC. It is translated as CASSLGARGDYGYTF.

V usage is TRBV3-1 (or the pseudogene TRBV3-2) and J usage is TRBJ2-7; 9 bases fit TRBD1. This CDR3 has 14 amino acids. Trimming cost V 4 bases and J 5 bases; bases outside gene matches: 6. Germline V gene lookup returns CDR1 LGHDT and CDR2 YNNKEL (reference sequence). In DNA, the CDR3 is TGTGCCAGCAGCCTTGGGACAGGGCCCCACGAGCAGTACTTC. The encoded protein is CASSLGTGPHEQYF.

This clone showed up just once. The V gene is TRBV29-1, the J gene TRBJ2-3; 7 positions match TRBD1. CDR1 and CDR2 (germline): SQVTM, ANQGSEA. This CDR3 spans 16 amino acids. Unmatched junction bases numbered 18, after V lost 8 bases and J lost 4 bases. CDR3 sequence (DNA): TGCAGCATCGAAGGGTCAACGGGACAGCAAGCAGATACGCAGTATTTT. Protein product: CSIEGSTGQQADTQYF.

As for this clone: The germline gene is not matched at one end of the junction; a read error may be the cause. J is TRBJ1-1 and V is TRBV5-1; D not resolved. The CDR3 covers 14 residues. Germline CDR1 reads SGHRS; CDR2 reads YFSETQ. CDR3: CASSLAAANPEAFF. CDR3 DNA sequence: TGCGCCAGCAGCTTGGCGGCAGCGAACCCTGAAGCTTTCTTT.

This clone was observed a single time. This chain connects TRBV12-5 to TRBJ1-1; D not certain. Germline V gene lookup returns CDR1 LGHNT and CDR2 FRNRAP. V dropped 4 bases and J dropped 4 bases, with 16 bases sitting between them. CDR3 length equals 15 residues. CDR3 region: CASGSDLAPGTEAFF. The CDR3 DNA reads as TGTGCTAGTGGTTCCGACTTGGCCCCGGGCACTGAAGCTTTCTTT.

This chain joins TRBV7-8 and TRBJ2-7; tentatively, D is TRBD2 (6 bases). Germline CDR1 SGHVS, CDR2 FQNEAQ. Between the trimmed V and J ends, which lost 2 bases and 1 base, there was a span of 9 bases. This CDR3 is built from 14 residues. DNA for the CDR3: TGTGCCAGCAGCTTAATGGAGGGGTCCTACGAGCAGTACTTC. Protein product: CASSLMEGSYEQYF. The complete variable domain, with remaining parts taken from reference TRBV7-8 and TRBJ2-7, reads GAGVSQSPRYKVAKRGQDVALRCDPISGHVSLFWYQQALGQGPEFLTYFQNEAQLDKSGLPSDRFFAERPEGSVSTLKIQRTQQEDSAVYLCASSLMEGSYEQYFGPGTRLTVT.

This chain uses TRBV27 with TRBJ2-2; TRBD1 matches at 12 bases. This CDR3 is 17 amino acids long. Germline CDR1 is MNHEY and CDR2 is SMNVEV (reference sequence). Trimming at V came to 5 bases and at J to 6 bases, leaving 10 bases not matched to a gene. Written as DNA, the CDR3 is TGTGCCAGCAGTCCCCGGGACAGGGGGCGCGAGGCCGGGGAGCTGTTTTTT. Translating it yields CASSPRDRGREAGELFF.

This clone appeared a few times. This chain joins TRBV28 and TRBJ2-5; D is uncertain. The CDR3 is made up of 15 amino acids. CDR1 is MDHEN, CDR2 SYDVKM, per germline. Trimming shortened V by 1 base and J by 4 bases, and 13 bases separated the two germline ends. DNA for the CDR3: TGTGCCAGCAGTTTATCAGGTCTACTCAGAGAGACCCAGTACTTC. Its protein product is CASSLSGLLRETQYF.

About this clone: Other DNA sequences in the sample encode the same CDR3. As DNA, the CDR3 is TGCGCCAGCAGCTGGGGACAGGGGGGCACAGATACGCAGTATTTT. It specifies CASSWGQGGTDTQYF. The J gene is TRBJ2-3, the V gene TRBV5-1; 11 bases are a match to TRBD1. This CDR3 contains 15 residues. The J segment lost 1 base and the V segment lost 3 bases, leaving 1 base of the junction unmatched. The V gene's germline CDR1 is SGHRS and CDR2 YFSETQ.

This clone was seen only once. The gene calls are TRBV6-2 or TRBV6-3 and TRBJ1-5, with TRBD1 as a possible D gene (5 bases). Trimming took off 3 bases at V and 11 bases at J, with 17 bases between the two ends. Germline CDR1 MNHEY, CDR2 SVGEGT. The CDR3 extends over 14 amino acids. The CDR3 DNA reads as TGTGCCAGCAGTTATACACAGTGGGGGGGAACCCAGCATTTT. Translation gives CASSYTQWGGTQHF.

The genes are TRBV27 and TRBJ2-1; D unclear. Trimming pared 3 bases from V and 5 bases from J, leaving 8 bases between. This CDR3 region has 13 residues. Per germline, CDR1 MNHEY and CDR2 SMNVEV (reference sequence). For the CDR3, the DNA is TGTGCCAGCAGTTTTTCAGACAACAATGAGCAGTTCTTC. Translated: CASSFSDNNEQFF.

This chain joins TRBV11-2 and TRBJ2-3, with TRBD2 matching 8 bases. The CDR3 length is 15 residues. The V gene's germline CDR1 is SGHAT and CDR2 FQNNGV. V shed 0 bases and J 3 bases; nucleotides not matched to a gene: 2. CDR3: CASSLDLAGTDTQYF. DNA of the CDR3: TGTGCCAGCAGCTTAGATTTAGCGGGGACAGATACGCAGTATTTT.

V and J are TRBV5-1 and TRBJ2-1; 10 bases are a match to TRBD2. From germline, CDR1 is SGHRS and CDR2 YFSETQ. J was trimmed by 4 bases and V by 6 bases; bases with no gene match: 4. The CDR3 is 14 residues long. CDR3 nucleotide sequence: TGCGCCAGCAAGGAGACTAGCGGGTACAATGAGCAGTTCTTC. It encodes CASKETSGYNEQFF.

V and J are TRBV27 and TRBJ2-2; no firm D call. The V gene's germline CDR1 is MNHEY and CDR2 SMNVEV (reference sequence). Trimming shortened V by 3 bases and J by 0 bases, and 8 bases separated the two germline ends. The CDR3 sequence is 15 residues long. The CDR3 region is CASSFGTSNTGELFF. DNA for the CDR3: TGTGCCAGCAGTTTTGGCACCTCGAACACCGGGGAGCTGTTTTTT.

CDR3 coding DNA: TGTGCCAGCAGTTACTCCGTCGGGAACACTGAAGCTTTCTTT. Translation gives CASSYSVGNTEAFF. V and J are TRBV6-2 or TRBV6-3 and TRBJ1-1; D remains ambiguous. V dropped 0 bases and J dropped 1 base, with 6 bases sitting between them. From germline, CDR1 is MNHEY and CDR2 SVGEGT. The CDR3 sequence is 14 residues long.

This sequence joins TRBV5-1 and TRBJ1-4; D is unresolved. Trimming shortened V by 2 bases and J by 2 bases, and 10 bases separated the two germline ends. The CDR3 contains 15 residues. Germline CDR1 reads SGHRS; CDR2 reads YFSETQ. The CDR3 region is CASSLQTGTNEKLFF. Written as DNA, the CDR3 is TGCGCCAGCAGCTTACAAACCGGGACTAATGAAAAACTGTTTTTT.

The V call is TRBV19, the J call TRBJ1-1; D is uncertain. Germline V lookup: CDR1 LNHDA, CDR2 SQIVND (reference sequence). The CDR3 runs to 13 residues. V lost 4 bases to trimming and J lost 1 base, with 7 bases between them. CDR3 DNA sequence: TGTGCCAGTAGTACCACAGAGAACACTGAAGCTTTCTTT. Translation: CASSTTENTEAFF. Full variable domain (rest looked up from reference TRBV19 and TRBJ1-1): DGGITQSPKYLFRKEGQNVTLSCEQNLNHDAMYWYRQDPGQGLRLIYYSQIVNDFQKGDIAEGYSVSREKKESFPLTVTSAQKNPTAFYLCASSTTENTEAFFGQGTRLTVV.

J is TRBJ1-1 and V is TRBV19; 9 bases are shared with TRBD1. The CDR3 runs to 16 residues. Germline loops: CDR1 LNHDA, CDR2 SQIVND (reference sequence). Unmatched junction bases numbered 11, after V lost 2 bases and J lost 7 bases. The CDR3 reads CASSIPRTGAALEAFF. The CDR3 DNA reads as TGTGCCAGTAGTATACCTAGGACAGGGGCGGCCCTTGAAGCTTTCTTT. Looking up the rest from reference TRBV19 and TRBJ1-1 gives the full variable domain: DGGITQSPKYLFRKEGQNVTLSCEQNLNHDAMYWYRQDPGQGLRLIYYSQIVNDFQKGDIAEGYSVSREKKESFPLTVTSAQKNPTAFYLCASSIPRTGAALEAFFGQGTRLTVV.

The sample holds a few counts of this clone. This chain joins TRBV6-4 and TRBJ1-6; D gene ambiguous. V was shortened by 4 bases and J by 8 bases, with 9 bases between the two germline ends. The CDR3 extends over 13 amino acids. Germline V gene sequence: CDR1 MRHNA, CDR2 SNTAGT. The CDR3 sequence is CASSVGRDSPLHF. CDR3 bases: TGTGCCAGCAGTGTGGGGAGAGATTCACCCCTCCACTTT.

J is TRBJ1-1 and V is TRBV18; D is possibly TRBD1 (5 bases). Germline-derived CDR1 and CDR2 are KGHSH and LQKENI. The CDR3 is 12 amino acids. Deletions cut 2 bases from V and 6 bases from J, with 7 bases between. As DNA, the CDR3 is TGTGCCAGCTCACCATCGGGGGCTGAAGCTTTCTTT. It codes for CASSPSGAEAFF. Together with reference TRBV18 and TRBJ1-1, the CDR3 gives the full variable domain: NAGVMQNPRHLVRRRGQEARLRCSPMKGHSHVYWYRQLPEEGLKFMVYLQKENIIDESGMPKERFSAEFPKEGPSILRIQQVVRGDSAAYFCASSPSGAEAFFGQGTRLTVV.

The chain links TRBV7-9 to TRBJ1-2, with TRBD1 matching over 8 bases. Germline V gene lookup returns CDR1 SEHNR and CDR2 FQNEAQ (reference sequence). V lost 1 base, J lost 8 bases, and 3 bases stayed unmatched. CDR3 length: 13 amino acids. The CDR3 bases are TGTGCCAGCAGCTTAGGGACAGGGCACGGCTACACCTTC. Translated: CASSLGTGHGYTF.

This chain joins TRBV7-8 and TRBJ2-5; maybe TRBD2 (6 bases). From germline, CDR1 is SGHVS and CDR2 FQNEAQ. Trimming took 6 bases from V and 1 from J, leaving 12 bases between them. The CDR3 is 14 residues long. The CDR3 DNA reads TGTGCCAGCAGGGCGGGGTACCTCCAAGAGACCCAGTACTTC. This codes for CASRAGYLQETQYF.

The chain recombines TRBV6-1 with TRBJ2-7; no firm D call. The germline gives CDR1 MNHNS, CDR2 SASEGT. V lost 1 base and J 1 base, leaving 17 bases between the germline ends. The CDR3 extends over 17 amino acids. The CDR3 loop is CASSEVPRMTSSYEQYF. The CDR3 DNA reads as TGTGCCAGCAGTGAAGTACCCAGGATGACATCATCCTACGAGCAGTACTTC.